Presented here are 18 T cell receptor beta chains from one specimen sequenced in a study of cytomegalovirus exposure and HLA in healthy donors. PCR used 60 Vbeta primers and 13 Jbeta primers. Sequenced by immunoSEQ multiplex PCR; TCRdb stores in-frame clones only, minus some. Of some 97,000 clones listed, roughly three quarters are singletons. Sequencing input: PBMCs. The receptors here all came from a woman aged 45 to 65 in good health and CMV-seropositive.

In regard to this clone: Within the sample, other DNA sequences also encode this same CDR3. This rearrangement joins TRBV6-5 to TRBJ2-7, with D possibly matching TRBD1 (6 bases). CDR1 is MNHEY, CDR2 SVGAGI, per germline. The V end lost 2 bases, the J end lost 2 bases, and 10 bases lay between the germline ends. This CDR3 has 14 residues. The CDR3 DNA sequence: TGTGCCAGCAGTTACGGGGCAGGGGCCTACGAGCAGTACTTC. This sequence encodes CASSYGAGAYEQYF.

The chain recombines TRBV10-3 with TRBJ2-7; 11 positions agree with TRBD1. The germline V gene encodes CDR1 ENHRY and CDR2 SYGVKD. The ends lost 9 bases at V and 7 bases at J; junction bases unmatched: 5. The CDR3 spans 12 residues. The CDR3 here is CAIRTGGGEQYF. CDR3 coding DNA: TGTGCCATACGGACAGGGGGCGGTGAGCAGTACTTC.

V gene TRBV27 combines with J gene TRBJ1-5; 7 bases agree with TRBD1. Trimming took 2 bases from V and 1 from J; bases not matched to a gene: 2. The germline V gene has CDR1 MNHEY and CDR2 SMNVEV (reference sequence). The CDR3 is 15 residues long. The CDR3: CASSLTGVSNQPQHF. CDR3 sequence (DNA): TGTGCCAGCAGTTTAACAGGGGTGAGCAATCAGCCCCAGCATTTT.

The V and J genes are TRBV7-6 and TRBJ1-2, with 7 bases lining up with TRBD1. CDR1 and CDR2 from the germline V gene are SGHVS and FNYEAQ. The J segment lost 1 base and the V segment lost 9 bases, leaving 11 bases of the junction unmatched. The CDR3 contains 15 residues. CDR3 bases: TGTGCCAGTTCAGAGGGGGACAGATTTAACTATGGCTACACCTTC. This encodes CASSEGDRFNYGYTF.

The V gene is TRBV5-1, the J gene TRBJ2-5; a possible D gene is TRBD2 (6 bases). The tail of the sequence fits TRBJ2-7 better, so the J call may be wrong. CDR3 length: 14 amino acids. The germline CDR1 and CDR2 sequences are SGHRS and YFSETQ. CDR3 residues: CASRRMAGPYEQYF. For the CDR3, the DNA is TGCGCCAGCAGACGGATGGCGGGACCCTACGAGCAGTACTTC.

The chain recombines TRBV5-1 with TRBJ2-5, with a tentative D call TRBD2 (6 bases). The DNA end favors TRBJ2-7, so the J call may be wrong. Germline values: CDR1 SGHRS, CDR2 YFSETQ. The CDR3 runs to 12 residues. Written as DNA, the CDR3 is TGCGCCAGCAGCGCGGACTACTACGAGCAGTACTTC. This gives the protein CASSADYYEQYF.

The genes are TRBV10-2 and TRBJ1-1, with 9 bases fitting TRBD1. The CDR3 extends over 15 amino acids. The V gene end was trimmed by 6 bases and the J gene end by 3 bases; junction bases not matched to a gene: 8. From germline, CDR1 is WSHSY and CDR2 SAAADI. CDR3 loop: CASRPLTGGYTEAFF. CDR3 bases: TGCGCCAGCAGGCCGTTGACAGGGGGATACACTGAAGCTTTCTTT.

The CDR3 bases are TGTGCCAGCAGGGGGACAGCGGACAATCAGCCCCAGCATTTT. Translating gives CASRGTADNQPQHF. The chain recombines TRBV6-5 with TRBJ1-5, with TRBD1 identical over 7 bases. Trimming at V came to 6 bases and at J to 3 bases, leaving 5 bases not matched to a gene. The CDR3 is 14 residues long. Germline lookup yields CDR1 MNHEY and CDR2 SVGAGI.

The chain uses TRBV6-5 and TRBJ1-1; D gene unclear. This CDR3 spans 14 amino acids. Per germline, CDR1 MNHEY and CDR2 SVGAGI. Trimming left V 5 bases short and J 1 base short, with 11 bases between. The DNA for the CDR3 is TGTGCCAGCAGTCTTACATCTTCGAACACTGAAGCTTTCTTT. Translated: CASSLTSSNTEAFF.

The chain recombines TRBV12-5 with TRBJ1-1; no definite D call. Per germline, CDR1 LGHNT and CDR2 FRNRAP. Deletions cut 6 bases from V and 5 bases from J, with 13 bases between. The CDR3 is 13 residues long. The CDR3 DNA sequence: TGTGCTAGTGGCATAACCGCGGGGACTGAAGCTTTCTTT. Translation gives CASGITAGTEAFF.

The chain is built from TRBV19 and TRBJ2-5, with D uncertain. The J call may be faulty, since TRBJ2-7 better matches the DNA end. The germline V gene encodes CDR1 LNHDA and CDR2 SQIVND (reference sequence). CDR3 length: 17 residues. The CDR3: CASSISSFADESYEQYF. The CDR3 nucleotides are TGTGCCAGTAGTATAAGCAGCTTTGCGGATGAATCCTACGAGCAGTACTTC.

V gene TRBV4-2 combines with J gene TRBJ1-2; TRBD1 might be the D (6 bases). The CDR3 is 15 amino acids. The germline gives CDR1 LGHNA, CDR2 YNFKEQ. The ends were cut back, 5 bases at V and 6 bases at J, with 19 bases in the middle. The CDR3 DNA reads TGTGCCAGCAGCGGCGGAGACGCAGGGGAAGATGGCTACACCTTC. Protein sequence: CASSGGDAGEDGYTF.

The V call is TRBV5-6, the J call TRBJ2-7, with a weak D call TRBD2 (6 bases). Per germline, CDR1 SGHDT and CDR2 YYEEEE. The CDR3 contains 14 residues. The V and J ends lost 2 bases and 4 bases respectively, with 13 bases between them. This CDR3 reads CASSFGGKSYEQYF. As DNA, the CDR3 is TGTGCCAGCAGCTTCGGGGGAAAGAGTTACGAGCAGTACTTC.

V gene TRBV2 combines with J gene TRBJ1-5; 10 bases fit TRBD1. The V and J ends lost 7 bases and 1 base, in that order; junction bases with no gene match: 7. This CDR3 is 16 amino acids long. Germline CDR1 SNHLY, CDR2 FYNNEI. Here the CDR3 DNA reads TGTGCCAGCACCCCCGGGACAGGGGTGAGCAATCAGCCCCAGCATTTT. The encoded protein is CASTPGTGVSNQPQHF.

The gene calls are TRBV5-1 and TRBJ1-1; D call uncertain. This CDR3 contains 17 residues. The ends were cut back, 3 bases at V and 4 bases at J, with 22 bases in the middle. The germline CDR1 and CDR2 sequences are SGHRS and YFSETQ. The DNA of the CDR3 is TGCGCCAGCAGCTGGGTCACTGGCAGACACATGAGCACTGAAGCTTTCTTT. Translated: CASSWVTGRHMSTEAFF.

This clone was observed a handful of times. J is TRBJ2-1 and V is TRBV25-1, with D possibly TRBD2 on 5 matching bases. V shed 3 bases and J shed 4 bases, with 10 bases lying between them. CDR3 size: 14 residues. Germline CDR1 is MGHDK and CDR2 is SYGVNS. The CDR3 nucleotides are TGTGCCAGCAGTGACTGGACTGCTTACAATGAGCAGTTCTTC. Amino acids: CASSDWTAYNEQFF.

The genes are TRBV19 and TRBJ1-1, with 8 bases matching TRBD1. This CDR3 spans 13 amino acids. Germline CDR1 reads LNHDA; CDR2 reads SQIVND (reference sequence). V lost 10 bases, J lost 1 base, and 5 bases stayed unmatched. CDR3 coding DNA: TGTGCCACAAAGACAGGGGCGAACACTGAAGCTTTCTTT. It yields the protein CATKTGANTEAFF.

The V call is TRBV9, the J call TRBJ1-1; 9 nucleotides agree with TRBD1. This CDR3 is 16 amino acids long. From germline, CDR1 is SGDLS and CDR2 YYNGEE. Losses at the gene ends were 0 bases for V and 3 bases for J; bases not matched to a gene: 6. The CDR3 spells CASSVADRGLDTEAFF. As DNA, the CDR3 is TGTGCCAGCAGCGTAGCGGACAGGGGTTTGGACACTGAAGCTTTCTTT.